This is a list of T cell receptor beta chains from one sample in a study of T-cell memory formation after mild COVID-19. TCRdb reprocessed the 5' RACE reads with MiXCR, giving one entry per CDR3 protein. The table shows 130,000 to 150,000 distinct CDR3 sequences, with over 15% occurring only once. The specimen sequenced was PBMCs or a T cell subset sorted from them (not recorded which). These receptors were obtained from an adult woman who had mild COVID-19 (a few samples of this study predate the infection). Cell type and time point are not known. CDR3s leave out the opening cysteine and the closing phenylalanine or tryptophan. Fields, in order: J gene, V gene, CDR3 protein.

J gene: TRBJ2-1
V gene: TRBV3-1
CDR3 protein: ASSPAGAVYEQF

J gene: TRBJ2-2
V gene: TRBV7-8
CDR3 protein: ASSLENRARTGELF

J gene: TRBJ2-7
V gene: TRBV14
CDR3 protein: ASSQVTANYEQY

J gene: TRBJ2-7
V gene: TRBV12-3/TRBV12-4
CDR3 protein: ASRPGAFVYEQY

J gene: TRBJ1-2
V gene: TRBV19
CDR3 protein: ASSPTQGARSNYGYT

J gene: TRBJ1-1
V gene: TRBV18
CDR3 protein: ASSPSFLNTEAF

J gene: TRBJ1-1
V gene: TRBV5-1
CDR3 protein: ASSLEAGGTGAAF

J gene: TRBJ2-6
V gene: TRBV5-1
CDR3 protein: ASSLFLGHPSSGANVLT

J gene: TRBJ1-1
V gene: TRBV12-3/TRBV12-4
CDR3 protein: ASSEGNRGKNTEAF

J gene: TRBJ2-3
V gene: TRBV4-3
CDR3 protein: ASSPNPGQGTEY

J gene: TRBJ1-2
V gene: TRBV30
CDR3 protein: AWRRLNYGYT